The 5 T cell receptor beta chains in this list originate from one sample, sequenced in a study of T cells expressing NK-cell markers. One entry per CDR3 protein, without DNA, is what TCRdb gives after re-calling the 5' RACE reads. Its listing shows more than 400,000 distinct CDR3 sequences. Sequencing used blood T cells: a sorted CD56 or NKG2C T cell subset, CD4+ or CD8+ T cells, or bulk PBMC T cells (not recorded which). These receptors all come from a woman aged 18-70 years in good health.

This chain links TRBV12-5 with TRBJ2-1; the TCRdb D gene call, TRBD2, has no DNA to confirm it. The length of the CDR3 is 14 residues. The germline V gene encodes CDR1 LGHNT and CDR2 FRNRAP. The CDR3 sequence is CASGAGGRYDEQFF.

The chain recombines TRBV20-1 with TRBJ2-5; as DNA is missing, the TRBD1 call by TCRdb cannot be tested. CDR3 length: 14 amino acids. Germline CDR1 reads DFQATT; CDR2 reads SNEGSKA (reference sequence). CDR3: CSARDLGGRETQYF.

This chain links TRBV12-3 or TRBV12-4 with TRBJ2-1. This CDR3 spans 14 amino acids. The CDR3: CASSLVSSEDEQFF.

The chain employs TRBV7-2 and TRBJ1-3; TCRdb calls TRBD1, which cannot be checked without DNA. This CDR3 is 16 amino acids long. Germline V lookup: CDR1 SGHTA, CDR2 FQGNSA. The CDR3 loop is CASRQMTVSSGNTIYF. Looking up the rest from reference TRBV7-2 and TRBJ1-3 gives the full variable domain: GAGVSQSPSNKVTEKGKDVELRCDPISGHTALYWYRQSLGQGLEFLIYFQGNSAPDKSGLPSDRFSAERTGGSVSTLTIQRTQQEDSAVYLCASRQMTVSSGNTIYFGEGSWLTVV.

The chain combines TRBV7-9 with TRBJ1-1; no DNA is available, so the TRBD1 call from TCRdb remains unchecked. Germline V CDR1 and CDR2: SEHNR, FQNEAQ (reference sequence). The CDR3 consists of 13 residues. CDR3 sequence reads: CASRGGPNTEAFF.